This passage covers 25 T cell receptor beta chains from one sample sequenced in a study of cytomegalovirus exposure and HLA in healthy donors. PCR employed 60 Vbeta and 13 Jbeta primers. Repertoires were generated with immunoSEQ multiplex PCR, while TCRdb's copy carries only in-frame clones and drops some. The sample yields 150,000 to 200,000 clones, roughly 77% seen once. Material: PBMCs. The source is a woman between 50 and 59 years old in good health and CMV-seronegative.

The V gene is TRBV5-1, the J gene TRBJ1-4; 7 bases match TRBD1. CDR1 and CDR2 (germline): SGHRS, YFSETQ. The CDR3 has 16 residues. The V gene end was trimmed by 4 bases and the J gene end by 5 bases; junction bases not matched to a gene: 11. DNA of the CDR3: TGCGCCAGCAGCCCGGGACAGTCCAATCGAAATGAAAAACTGTTTTTT. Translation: CASSPGQSNRNEKLFF.

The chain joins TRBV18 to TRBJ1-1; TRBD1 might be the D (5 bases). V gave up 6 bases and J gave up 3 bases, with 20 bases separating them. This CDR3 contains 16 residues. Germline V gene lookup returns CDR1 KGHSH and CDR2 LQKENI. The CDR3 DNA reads TGTGCCAGCTCCCCATTAGGGGCGGGGGTGGACACTGAAGCTTTCTTT. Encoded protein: CASSPLGAGVDTEAFF.

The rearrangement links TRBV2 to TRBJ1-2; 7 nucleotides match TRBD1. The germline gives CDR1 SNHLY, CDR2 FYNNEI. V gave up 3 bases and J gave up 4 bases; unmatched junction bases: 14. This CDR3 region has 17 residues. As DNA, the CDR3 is TGTGCCAGCAGTGAGGGTTTTTCCGGACAGGCGATCTATGGCTACACCTTC. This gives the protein CASSEGFSGQAIYGYTF.

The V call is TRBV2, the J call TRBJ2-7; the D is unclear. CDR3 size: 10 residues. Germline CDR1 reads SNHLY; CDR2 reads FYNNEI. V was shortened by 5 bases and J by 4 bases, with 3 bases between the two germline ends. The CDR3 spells CASSSYEQYF. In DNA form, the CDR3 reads TGTGCCAGCAGTTCGTACGAGCAGTACTTC.

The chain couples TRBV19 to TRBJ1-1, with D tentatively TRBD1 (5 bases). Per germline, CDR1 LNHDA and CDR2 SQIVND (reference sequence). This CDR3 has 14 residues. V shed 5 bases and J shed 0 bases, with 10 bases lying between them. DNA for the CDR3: TGTGCCAGTAGTGTCGACAGAATGAACACTGAAGCTTTCTTT. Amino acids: CASSVDRMNTEAFF.

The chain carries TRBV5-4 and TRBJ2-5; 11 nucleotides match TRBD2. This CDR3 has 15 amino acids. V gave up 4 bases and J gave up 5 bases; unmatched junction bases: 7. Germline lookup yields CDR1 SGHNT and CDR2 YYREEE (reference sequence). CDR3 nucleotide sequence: TGTGCCAGCAGCCCTAGCGGGGGGTTTCAGGAGACCCAGTACTTC. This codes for CASSPSGGFQETQYF.

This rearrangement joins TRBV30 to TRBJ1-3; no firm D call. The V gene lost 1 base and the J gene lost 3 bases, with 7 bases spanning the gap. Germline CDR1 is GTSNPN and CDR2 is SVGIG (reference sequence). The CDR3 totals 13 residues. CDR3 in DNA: TGTGCCTGGAGTGCCGGGTTTGGAAACACCATATATTTT. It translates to CAWSAGFGNTIYF. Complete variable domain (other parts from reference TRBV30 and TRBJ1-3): SQTIHQWPATLVQPVGSPLSLECTVEGTSNPNLYWYRQAAGRGLQLLFYSVGIGQISSEVPQNLSASRPQDRQFILSSKKLLLSDSGFYLCAWSAGFGNTIYFGEGSWLTVV.

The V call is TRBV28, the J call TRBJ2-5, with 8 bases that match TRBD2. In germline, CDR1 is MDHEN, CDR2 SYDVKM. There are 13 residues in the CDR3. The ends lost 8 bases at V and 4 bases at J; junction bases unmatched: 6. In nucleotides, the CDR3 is TGTGCCAGCTCCGGGGGGGGGCTAGAGACCCAGTACTTC. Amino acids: CASSGGGLETQYF.

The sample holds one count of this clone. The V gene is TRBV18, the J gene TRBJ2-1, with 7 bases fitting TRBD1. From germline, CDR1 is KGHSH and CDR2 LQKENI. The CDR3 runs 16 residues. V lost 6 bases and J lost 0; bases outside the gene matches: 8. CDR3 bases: TGTGCCAGCTCCCCCAGACAGGGCATCTCCTACAATGAGCAGTTCTTC. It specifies CASSPRQGISYNEQFF. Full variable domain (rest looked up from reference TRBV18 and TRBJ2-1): NAGVMQNPRHLVRRRGQEARLRCSPMKGHSHVYWYRQLPEEGLKFMVYLQKENIIDESGMPKERFSAEFPKEGPSILRIQQVVRGDSAAYFCASSPRQGISYNEQFFGPGTRLTVL.

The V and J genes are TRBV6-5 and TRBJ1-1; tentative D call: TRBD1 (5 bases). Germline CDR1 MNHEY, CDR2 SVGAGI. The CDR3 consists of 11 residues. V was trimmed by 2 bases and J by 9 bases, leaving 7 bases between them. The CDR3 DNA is TGTGCCAGCAGTTACGACAGACAAGCTTTCTTT. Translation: CASSYDRQAFF.

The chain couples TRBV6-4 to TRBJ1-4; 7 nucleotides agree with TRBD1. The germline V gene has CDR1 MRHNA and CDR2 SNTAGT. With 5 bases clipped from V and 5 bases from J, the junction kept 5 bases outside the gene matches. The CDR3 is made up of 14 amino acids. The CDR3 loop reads CASSRTGLNEKLFF. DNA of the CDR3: TGTGCCAGCAGTAGGACAGGACTGAATGAAAAACTGTTTTTT.

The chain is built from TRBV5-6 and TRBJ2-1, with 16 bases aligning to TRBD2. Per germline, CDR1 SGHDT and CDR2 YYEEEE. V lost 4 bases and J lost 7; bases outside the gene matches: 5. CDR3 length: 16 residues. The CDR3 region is CASSLLGLAGGNEQFF. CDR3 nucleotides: TGTGCCAGCAGCCTCCTGGGACTAGCGGGAGGGAATGAGCAGTTCTTC.

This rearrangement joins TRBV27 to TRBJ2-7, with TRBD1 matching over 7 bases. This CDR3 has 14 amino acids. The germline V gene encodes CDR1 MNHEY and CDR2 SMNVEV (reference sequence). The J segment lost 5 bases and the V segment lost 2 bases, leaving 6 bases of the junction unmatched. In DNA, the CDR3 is TGTGCCAGCAGTTTAAGAGGGGGCCCCAACGAGCAGTACTTC. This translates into CASSLRGGPNEQYF.

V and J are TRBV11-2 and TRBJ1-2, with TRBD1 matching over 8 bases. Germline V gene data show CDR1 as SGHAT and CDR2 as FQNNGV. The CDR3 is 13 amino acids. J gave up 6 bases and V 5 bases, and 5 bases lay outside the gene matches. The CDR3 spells CASSPDREDGYTF. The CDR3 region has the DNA TGTGCCAGCAGCCCGGACAGGGAGGATGGCTACACCTTC.

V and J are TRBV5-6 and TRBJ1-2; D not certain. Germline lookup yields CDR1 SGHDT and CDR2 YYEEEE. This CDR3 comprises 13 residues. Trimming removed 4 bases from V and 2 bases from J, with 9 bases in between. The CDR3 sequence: CASSAAENYGYTF. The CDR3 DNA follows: TGTGCCAGCAGCGCGGCAGAGAACTATGGCTACACCTTC.

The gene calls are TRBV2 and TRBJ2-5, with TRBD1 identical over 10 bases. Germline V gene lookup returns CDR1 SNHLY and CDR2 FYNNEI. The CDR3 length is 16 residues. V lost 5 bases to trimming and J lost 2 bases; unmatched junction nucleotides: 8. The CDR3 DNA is TGTGCCAGCAGTCTAACCGGGACAGGGGAACAAGAGACCCAGTACTTC. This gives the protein CASSLTGTGEQETQYF.

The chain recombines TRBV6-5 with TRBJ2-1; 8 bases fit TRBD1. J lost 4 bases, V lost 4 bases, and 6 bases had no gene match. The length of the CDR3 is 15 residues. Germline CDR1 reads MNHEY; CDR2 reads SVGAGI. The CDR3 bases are TGTGCCAGCAGTTTGGGAACAGGGGGTTACAATGAGCAGTTCTTC. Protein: CASSLGTGGYNEQFF.

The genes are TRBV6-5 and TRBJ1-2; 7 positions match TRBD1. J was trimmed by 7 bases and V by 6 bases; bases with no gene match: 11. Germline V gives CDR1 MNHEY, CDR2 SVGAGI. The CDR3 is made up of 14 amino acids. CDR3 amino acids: CASSPYRGTAGYTF. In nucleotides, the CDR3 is TGTGCCAGCAGCCCCTACAGGGGAACTGCTGGCTACACCTTC.

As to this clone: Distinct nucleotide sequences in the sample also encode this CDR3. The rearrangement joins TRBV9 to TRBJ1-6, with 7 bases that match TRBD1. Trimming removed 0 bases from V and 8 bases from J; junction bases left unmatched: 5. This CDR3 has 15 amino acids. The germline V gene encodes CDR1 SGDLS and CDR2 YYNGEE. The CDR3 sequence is CASSVEGAGDSPLHF. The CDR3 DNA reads TGTGCCAGCAGCGTAGAGGGGGCAGGCGATTCACCCCTCCACTTT.

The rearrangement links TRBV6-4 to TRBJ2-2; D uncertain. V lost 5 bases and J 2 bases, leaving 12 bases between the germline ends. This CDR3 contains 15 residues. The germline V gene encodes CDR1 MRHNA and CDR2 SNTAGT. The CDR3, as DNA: TGTGCCAGCAGTTTTCGAGGCGGAAACACCGGGGAGCTGTTTTTT. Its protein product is CASSFRGGNTGELFF.

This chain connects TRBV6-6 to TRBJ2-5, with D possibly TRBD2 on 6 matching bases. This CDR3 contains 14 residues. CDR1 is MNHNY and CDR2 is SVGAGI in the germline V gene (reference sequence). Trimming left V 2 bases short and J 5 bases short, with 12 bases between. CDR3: CASSYGGTGETQYF. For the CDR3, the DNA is TGTGCCAGCAGTTACGGCGGGACGGGGGAGACCCAGTACTTC.

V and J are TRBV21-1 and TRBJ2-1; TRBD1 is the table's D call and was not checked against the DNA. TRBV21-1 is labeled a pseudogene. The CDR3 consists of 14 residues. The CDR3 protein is CASRGRGPYNEQFF. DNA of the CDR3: TGTGCCAGCAGAGGAAGGGGTCCGTACAATGAGCAGTTCTTC.

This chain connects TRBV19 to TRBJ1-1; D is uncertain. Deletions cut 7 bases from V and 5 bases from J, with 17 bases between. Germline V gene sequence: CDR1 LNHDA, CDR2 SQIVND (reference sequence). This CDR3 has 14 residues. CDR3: CASTPPGRGTEAFF. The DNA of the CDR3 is TGTGCCAGTACCCCCCCGGGAAGAGGTACTGAAGCTTTCTTT.

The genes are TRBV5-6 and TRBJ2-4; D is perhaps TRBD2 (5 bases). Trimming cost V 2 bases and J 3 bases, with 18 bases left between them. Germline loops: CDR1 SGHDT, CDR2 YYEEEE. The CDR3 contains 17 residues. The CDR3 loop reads CASSLAGDRSDKNIQYF. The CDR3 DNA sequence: TGTGCCAGCAGCTTAGCCGGGGATAGAAGTGACAAAAACATTCAGTACTTC. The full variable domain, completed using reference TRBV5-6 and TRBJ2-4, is DAGVTQSPTHLIKTRGQQVTLRCSPKSGHDTVSWYQQALGQGPQFIFQYYEEEERQRGNFPDRFSGHQFPNYSSELNVNALLLGDSALYLCASSLAGDRSDKNIQYFGAGTRLSVL.

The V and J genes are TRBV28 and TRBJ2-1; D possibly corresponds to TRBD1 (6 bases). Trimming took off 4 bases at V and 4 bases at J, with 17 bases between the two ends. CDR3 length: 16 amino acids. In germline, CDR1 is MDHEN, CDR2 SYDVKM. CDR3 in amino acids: CASSWNQGKGYNEQFF. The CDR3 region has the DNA TGTGCCAGCAGTTGGAACCAGGGGAAGGGATACAATGAGCAGTTCTTC. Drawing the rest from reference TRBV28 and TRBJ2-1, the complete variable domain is DVKVTQSSRYLVKRTGEKVFLECVQDMDHENMFWYRQDPGLGLRLIYFSYDVKMKEKGDIPEGYSVSREKKERFSLILESASTNQTSMYLCASSWNQGKGYNEQFFGPGTRLTVL.